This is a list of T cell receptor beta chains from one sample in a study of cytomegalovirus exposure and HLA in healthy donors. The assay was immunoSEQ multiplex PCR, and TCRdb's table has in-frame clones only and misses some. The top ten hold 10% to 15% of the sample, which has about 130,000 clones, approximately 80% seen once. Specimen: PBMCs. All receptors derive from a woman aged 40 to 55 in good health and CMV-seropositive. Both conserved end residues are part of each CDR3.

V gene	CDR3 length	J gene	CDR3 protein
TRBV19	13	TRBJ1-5	CASRDRDNQPQHF
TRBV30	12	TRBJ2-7	CAWRRGAYEQYF
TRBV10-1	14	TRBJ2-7	CASSESVAASVQYF
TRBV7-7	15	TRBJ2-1	CASSVTSGSINEQFF
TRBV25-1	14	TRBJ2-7	CASSESRDFNEQYF
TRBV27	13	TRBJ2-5	CASRSGYQETQYF
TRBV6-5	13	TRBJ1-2	CASSPRATHGYTF
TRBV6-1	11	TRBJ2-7	CASSEMSPQYF
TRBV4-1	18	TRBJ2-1	CASSQTSGRPGSYNEQFF
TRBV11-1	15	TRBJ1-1	CASSLEGASNTEAFF
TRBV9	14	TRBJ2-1	CASSVGTRGNEQFF
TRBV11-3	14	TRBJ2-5	CASSLGDRQETQYF
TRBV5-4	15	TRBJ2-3	CASSPGTSHTDTQYF
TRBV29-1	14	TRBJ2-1	CSVFPIGGVNEQFF
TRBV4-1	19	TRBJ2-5	CASSQGGYGRIDAQETQYF
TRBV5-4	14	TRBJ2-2	CASSLLTNTGELFF
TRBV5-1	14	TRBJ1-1	CASSFRDMNTEAFF
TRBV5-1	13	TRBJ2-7	CASSSFRAYEQYF
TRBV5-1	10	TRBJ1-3	CATAGDTIYF
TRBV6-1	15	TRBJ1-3	CASRPGQGVGNTIYF
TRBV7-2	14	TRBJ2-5	CASSLAGGPKTQYF
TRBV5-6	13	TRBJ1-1	CASSSRGITEAFF
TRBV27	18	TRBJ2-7	CASSTLTSGTTDFYEQYF
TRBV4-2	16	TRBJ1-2	CASSQDQDRVLHGYTF
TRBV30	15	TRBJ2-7	CAWGRTSASSYEQYF
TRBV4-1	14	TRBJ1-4	CASSSRGTNEKLFF
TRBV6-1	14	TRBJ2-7	CASSASGGAYEQYF
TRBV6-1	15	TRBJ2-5	CASSASSGTTETQYF
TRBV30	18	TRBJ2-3	CAWIHISRLAFITDTQYF
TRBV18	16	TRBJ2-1	CASSPLGVAPHNEQFF
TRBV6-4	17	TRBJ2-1	CASSRSLGLSSYNEQFF
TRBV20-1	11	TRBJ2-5	CSASRQETQYF
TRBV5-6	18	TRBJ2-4	CASSSEGGRRVTKNIQYF
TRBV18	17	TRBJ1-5	CASSPDRGPWSNQPQHF
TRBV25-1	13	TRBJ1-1	CASQQRRNTEAFF
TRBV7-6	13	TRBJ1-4	CASSLFAGEKLFF
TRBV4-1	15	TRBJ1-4	CASRWESATNEKLFF
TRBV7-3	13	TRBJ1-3	CASSSDSLSTIYF
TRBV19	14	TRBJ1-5	CASRAGQGNQPQHF
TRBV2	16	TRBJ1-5	CASMRDSGYSNQPQHF
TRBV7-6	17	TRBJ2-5	CASSLGGSGRIQETQYF
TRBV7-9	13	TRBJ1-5	CASSLAAEQPQHF
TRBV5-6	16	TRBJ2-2	CASSLGLAGTPGELFF
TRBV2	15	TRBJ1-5	CASSEYVGTNQPQHF
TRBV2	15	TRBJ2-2	CASREREGGTGELFF
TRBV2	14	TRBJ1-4	CASRRGQGEEKLFF
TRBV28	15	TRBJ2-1	CAIRRVRGRENEQFF
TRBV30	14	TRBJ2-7	CAWRTSGLTYEQYF
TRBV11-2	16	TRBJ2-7	CASSRRGASNSYEQYF
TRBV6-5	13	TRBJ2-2	CASIAQNTGELFF